This T cell receptor (beta chain) was retrieved from a study of T cells after yellow fever vaccination. Study outcomes and limitations: It was the secondary response that reached its peak faster, day 5 versus 15, but it was weaker. Abundant clonotypes (contaminants from the bulk population) could be present in FACS-sorted repertoires.

The CDR3 contains 15 residues. The germline V gene has CDR1 LGHNA and CDR2 YSLEER. Trimming cost V 5 bases and J 2 bases; bases outside gene matches: 7. The authors made TCR cDNA by 5'RACE template switching, adding a universal primer site and UMIs. TCRdb ran MiXCR on the 5' RACE reads and lists one entry per CDR3 protein. The sample has about 58,000 distinct CDR3 sequences; about 6.6% are singletons. This clonotype turned up a few times. The antigen is undetermined. The receptor was derived from a man younger than 35 who received the YFV17D yellow fever vaccine. The sample in question was CD8+ T cells sorted from PBMCs, obtained on the day of the first yellow fever vaccination. The chain employs TRBV4-3 and TRBJ2-3, with 7 bases matching TRBD2. Written as DNA, the CDR3 is TGCGCCAGCAGCGAGGGGACTACTCACACAGATACGCAGTATTTT. It codes for CASSEGTTHTDTQYF.